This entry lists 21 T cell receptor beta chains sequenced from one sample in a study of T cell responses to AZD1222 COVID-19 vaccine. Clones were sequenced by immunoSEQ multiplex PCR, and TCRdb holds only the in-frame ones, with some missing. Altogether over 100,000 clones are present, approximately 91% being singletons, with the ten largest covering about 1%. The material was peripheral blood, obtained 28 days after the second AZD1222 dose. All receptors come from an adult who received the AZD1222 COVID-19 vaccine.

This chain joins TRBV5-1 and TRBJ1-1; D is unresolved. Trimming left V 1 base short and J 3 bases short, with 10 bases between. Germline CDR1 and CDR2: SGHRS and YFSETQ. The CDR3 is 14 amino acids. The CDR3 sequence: CASSLWGLDTEAFF. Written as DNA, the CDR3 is TGCGCCAGCAGCTTGTGGGGTTTGGACACTGAAGCTTTCTTT.

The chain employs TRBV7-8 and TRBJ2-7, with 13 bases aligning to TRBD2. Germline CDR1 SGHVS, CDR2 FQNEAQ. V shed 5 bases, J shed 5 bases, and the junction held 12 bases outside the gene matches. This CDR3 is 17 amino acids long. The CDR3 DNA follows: TGTGCCAGCAGCCCAGCCCCGGGACTAGCGGGAAGAAACGAGCAGTACTTC. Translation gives CASSPAPGLAGRNEQYF.

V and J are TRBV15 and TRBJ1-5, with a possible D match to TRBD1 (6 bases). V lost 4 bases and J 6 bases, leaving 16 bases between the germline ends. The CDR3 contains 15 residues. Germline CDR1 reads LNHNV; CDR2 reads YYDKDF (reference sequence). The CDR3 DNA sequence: TGTGCCACCAGCACCTCCCGGGGGGCCGGTCAGCCCCAGCATTTT. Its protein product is CATSTSRGAGQPQHF.

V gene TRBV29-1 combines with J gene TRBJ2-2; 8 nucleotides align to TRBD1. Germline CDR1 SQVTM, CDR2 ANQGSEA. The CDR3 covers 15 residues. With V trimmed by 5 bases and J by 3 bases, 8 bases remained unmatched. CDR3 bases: TGCAGCGTTAGGCATAACAGGGGGGACACCGGGGAGCTGTTTTTT. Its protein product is CSVRHNRGDTGELFF.

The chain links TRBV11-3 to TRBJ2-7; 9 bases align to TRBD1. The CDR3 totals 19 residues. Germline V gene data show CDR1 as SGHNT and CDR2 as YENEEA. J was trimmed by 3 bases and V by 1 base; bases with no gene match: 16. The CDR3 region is CASSLVGRDPGTGNYEQYF. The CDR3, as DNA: TGTGCCAGCAGCTTAGTTGGCCGAGACCCCGGGACAGGGAACTACGAGCAGTACTTC.

CDR3 in DNA: TGTGCCAGCTCATCAGACAGGGCTAACGCTGAAGCTTTCTTT. Translation: CASSSDRANAEAFF. This chain uses TRBV18 with TRBJ1-1, with TRBD1 matching over 7 bases. Germline CDR1 is KGHSH and CDR2 is LQKENI. V lost 5 bases to trimming and J lost 6 bases; unmatched junction nucleotides: 9. The CDR3 has 14 residues.

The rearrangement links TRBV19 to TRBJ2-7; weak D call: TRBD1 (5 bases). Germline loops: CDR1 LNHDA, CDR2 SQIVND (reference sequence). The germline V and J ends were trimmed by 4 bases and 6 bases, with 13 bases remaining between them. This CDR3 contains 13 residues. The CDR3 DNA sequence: TGTGCCAGTAGTAGCCAGGGCACACTCGAGCAGTACTTC. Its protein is CASSSQGTLEQYF. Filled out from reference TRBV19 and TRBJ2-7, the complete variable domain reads DGGITQSPKYLFRKEGQNVTLSCEQNLNHDAMYWYRQDPGQGLRLIYYSQIVNDFQKGDIAEGYSVSREKKESFPLTVTSAQKNPTAFYLCASSSQGTLEQYFGPGTRLTVT.

The CDR3 is CASSFDSGETQYF. The DNA for the CDR3 is TGTGCCAGCAGCTTTGACTCCGGGGAGACCCAGTACTTC. This chain links TRBV7-9 with TRBJ2-5; D is unclear. The germline gives CDR1 SEHNR, CDR2 FQNEAQ (reference sequence). V was cut by 3 bases and J by 5 bases, with 10 bases left in between. The CDR3 extends over 13 amino acids.

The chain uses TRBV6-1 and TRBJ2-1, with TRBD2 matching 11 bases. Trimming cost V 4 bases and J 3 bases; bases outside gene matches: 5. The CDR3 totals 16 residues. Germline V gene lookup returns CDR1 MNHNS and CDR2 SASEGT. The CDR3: CASSAMGLADYNEQFF. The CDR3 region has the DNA TGTGCCAGCAGTGCCATGGGACTAGCGGACTACAATGAGCAGTTCTTC.

The CDR3 is CASSSPGGAGGYTF. The DNA of the CDR3 is TGTGCCAGTAGTAGCCCGGGCGGCGCTGGTGGCTACACCTTC. The V call is TRBV19, the J call TRBJ1-2; D call uncertain. V was pared by 4 bases and J by 7 bases, with 16 bases between. This CDR3 is 14 amino acids long. Germline loops: CDR1 LNHDA, CDR2 SQIVND (reference sequence).

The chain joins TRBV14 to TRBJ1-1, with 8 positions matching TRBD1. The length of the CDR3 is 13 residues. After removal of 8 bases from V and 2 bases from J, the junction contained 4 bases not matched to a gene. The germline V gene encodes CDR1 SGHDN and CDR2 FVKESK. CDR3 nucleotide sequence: TGTGCCAGCCAGGGACAGGTCAACACTGAAGCTTTCTTT. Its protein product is CASQGQVNTEAFF.

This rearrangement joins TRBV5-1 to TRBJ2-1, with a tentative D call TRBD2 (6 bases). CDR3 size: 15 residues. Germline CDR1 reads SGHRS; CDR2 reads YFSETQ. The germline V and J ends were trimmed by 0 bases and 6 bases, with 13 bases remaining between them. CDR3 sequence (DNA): TGCGCCAGCAGCTTGGGACTAGGCCCCCGCAATGAGCAGTTCTTC. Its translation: CASSLGLGPRNEQFF.

The CDR3 DNA reads TGTGCCAGCAGCGCTTATCCCGGGACAGGGATCAGTGGCTACACCTTC. As protein: CASSAYPGTGISGYTF. The chain employs TRBV9 and TRBJ1-2; 9 bases are shared with TRBD1. The germline V gene encodes CDR1 SGDLS and CDR2 YYNGEE. This CDR3 is 16 amino acids long. V gave up 3 bases and J gave up 7 bases; unmatched junction bases: 13.

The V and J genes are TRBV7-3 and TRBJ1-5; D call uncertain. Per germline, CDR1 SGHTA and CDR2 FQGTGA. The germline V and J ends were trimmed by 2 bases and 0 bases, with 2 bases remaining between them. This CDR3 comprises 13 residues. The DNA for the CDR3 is TGTGCCAGCAGCTTAGATAGCAATCAGCCCCAGCATTTT. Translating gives CASSLDSNQPQHF.

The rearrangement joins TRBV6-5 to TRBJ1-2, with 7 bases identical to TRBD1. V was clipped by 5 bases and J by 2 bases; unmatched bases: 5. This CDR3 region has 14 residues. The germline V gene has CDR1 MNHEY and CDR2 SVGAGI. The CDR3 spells CASSTDRANYGYTF. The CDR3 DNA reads TGTGCCAGCAGTACCGACAGGGCCAACTATGGCTACACCTTC.

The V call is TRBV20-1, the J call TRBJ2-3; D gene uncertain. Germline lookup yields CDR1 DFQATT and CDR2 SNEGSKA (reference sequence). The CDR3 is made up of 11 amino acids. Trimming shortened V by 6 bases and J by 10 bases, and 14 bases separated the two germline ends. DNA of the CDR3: TGCAGTGCCGCCCTAGATAGGGCGCAGTATTTT. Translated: CSAALDRAQYF.

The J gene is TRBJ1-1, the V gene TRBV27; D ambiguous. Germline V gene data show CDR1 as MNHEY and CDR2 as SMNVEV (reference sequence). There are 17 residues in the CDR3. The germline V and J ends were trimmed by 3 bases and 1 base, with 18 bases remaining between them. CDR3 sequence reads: CASSFGWGSRANTEAFF. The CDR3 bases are TGTGCCAGCAGTTTCGGATGGGGTTCTAGGGCGAACACTGAAGCTTTCTTT.

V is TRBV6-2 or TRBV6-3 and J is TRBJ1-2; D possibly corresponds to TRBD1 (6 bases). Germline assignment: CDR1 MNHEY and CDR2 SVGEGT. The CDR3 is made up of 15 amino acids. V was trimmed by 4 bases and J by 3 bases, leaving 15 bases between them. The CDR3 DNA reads TGTGCCAGCAGTTCCAGAAGGACAGATTACTATGGCTACACCTTC. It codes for CASSSRRTDYYGYTF.

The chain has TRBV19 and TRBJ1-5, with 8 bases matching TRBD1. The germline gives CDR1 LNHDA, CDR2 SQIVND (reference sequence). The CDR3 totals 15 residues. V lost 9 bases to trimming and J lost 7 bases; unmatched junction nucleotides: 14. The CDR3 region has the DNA TGTGCCAGCTGTTTCTCCGGACAGGGATGGCAGCCCCAGCATTTT. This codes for CASCFSGQGWQPQHF.

The CDR3 nucleotides read TGTGCCAGCAGCCCCGACAGGAGCTCCTACAATGAGCAGTTCTTC. This encodes CASSPDRSSYNEQFF. V and J are TRBV6-5 and TRBJ2-1, with D tentatively TRBD1 (6 bases). V was cut by 6 bases and J by 0 bases, with 12 bases left in between. The germline V gene has CDR1 MNHEY and CDR2 SVGAGI. The CDR3 extends over 15 amino acids.

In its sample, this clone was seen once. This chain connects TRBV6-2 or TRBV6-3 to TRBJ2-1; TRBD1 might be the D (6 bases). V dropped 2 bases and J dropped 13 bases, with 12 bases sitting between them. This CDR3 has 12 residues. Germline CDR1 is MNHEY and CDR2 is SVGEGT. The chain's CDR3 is CASSYAGVTQFF. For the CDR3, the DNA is TGTGCCAGCAGTTACGCAGGGGTAACCCAGTTCTTC.